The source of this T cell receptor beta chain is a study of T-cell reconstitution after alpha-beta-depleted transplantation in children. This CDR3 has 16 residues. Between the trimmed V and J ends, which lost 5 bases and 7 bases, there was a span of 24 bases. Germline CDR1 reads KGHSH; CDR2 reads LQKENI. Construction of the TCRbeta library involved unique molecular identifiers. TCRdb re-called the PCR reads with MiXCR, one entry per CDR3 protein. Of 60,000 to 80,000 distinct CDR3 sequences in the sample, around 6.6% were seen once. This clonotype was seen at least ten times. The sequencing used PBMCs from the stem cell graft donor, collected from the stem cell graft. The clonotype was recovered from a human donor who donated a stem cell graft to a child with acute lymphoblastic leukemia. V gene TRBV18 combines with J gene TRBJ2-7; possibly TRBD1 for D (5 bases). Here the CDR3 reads CASSSKQATTTVEQYF. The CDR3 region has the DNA TGTGCCAGCTCATCGAAACAGGCGACCACCACGGTAGAGCAGTACTTC.